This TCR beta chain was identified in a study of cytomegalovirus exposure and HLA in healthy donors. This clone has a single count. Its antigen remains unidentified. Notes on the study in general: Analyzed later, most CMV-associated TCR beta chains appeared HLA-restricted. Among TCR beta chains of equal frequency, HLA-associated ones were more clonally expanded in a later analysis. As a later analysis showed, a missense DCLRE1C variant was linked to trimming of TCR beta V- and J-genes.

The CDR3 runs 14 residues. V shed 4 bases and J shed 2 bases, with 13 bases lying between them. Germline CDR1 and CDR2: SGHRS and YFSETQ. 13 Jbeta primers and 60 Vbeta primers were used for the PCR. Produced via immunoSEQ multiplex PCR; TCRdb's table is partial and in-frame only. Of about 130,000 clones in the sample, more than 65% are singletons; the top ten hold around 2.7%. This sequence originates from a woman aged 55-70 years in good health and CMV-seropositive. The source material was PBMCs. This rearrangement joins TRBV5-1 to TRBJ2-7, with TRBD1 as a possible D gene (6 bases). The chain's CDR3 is CASSVRQETYEQYF. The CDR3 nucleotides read TGCGCCAGCAGCGTTAGACAGGAAACCTACGAGCAGTACTTC.